Shown below are 5 T cell receptor beta chains from a single sample sequenced in a study of T cell responses to AZD1222 COVID-19 vaccine. Generated by immunoSEQ multiplex PCR, the TCRdb table keeps only in-frame clones and is missing some. The table shows approximately 89,000 clones, with around 90% occurring only once. The source was peripheral blood, collected on day 0 of MenACWY control vaccination. The receptors shown here come from an adult in good health.

The chain carries TRBV21-1 and TRBJ2-7; the D call in the table, TRBD2, was not verified against the DNA. TRBV21-1 counts as a pseudogene. The CDR3 runs 10 residues. The CDR3: CWREGPEQYF. CDR3 nucleotide sequence: TGCTGGCGGGAGGGCCCCGAGCAGTACTTC.

The chain joins TRBV10-3 to TRBJ2-5; 7 nucleotides match TRBD2. Germline V CDR1 and CDR2: ENHRY, SYGVKD. After removal of 10 bases from V and 7 bases from J, the junction contained 15 bases not matched to a gene. The CDR3 length is 14 residues. Here the CDR3 reads CATAQGLPSGTQYF. The CDR3 DNA follows: TGTGCCACTGCCCAGGGACTACCCTCGGGGACCCAGTACTTC.

The genes are TRBV5-1 and TRBJ2-3, with D possibly matching TRBD2 (6 bases). Trimming cost V 2 bases and J 4 bases, with 14 bases left between them. Germline V CDR1 and CDR2: SGHRS, YFSETQ. CDR3 length equals 15 residues. CDR3 in amino acids: CASSLAGSSADTQYF. The CDR3 nucleotides are TGCGCCAGCAGCTTAGCGGGTAGTTCGGCAGATACGCAGTATTTT.

The V and J genes are TRBV7-9 and TRBJ2-7, with TRBD2 matching 8 bases. V shed 7 bases and J 6 bases; nucleotides not matched to a gene: 5. The CDR3 runs 12 residues. Germline V gene data show CDR1 as SEHNR and CDR2 as FQNEAQ (reference sequence). CDR3: CASTPAGGEQYF. CDR3 nucleotides: TGTGCCAGCACTCCCGCGGGGGGCGAGCAGTACTTC.

This clone was observed a few times. The genes are TRBV12-3 or TRBV12-4 and TRBJ2-3; D not certain. The CDR3 has 11 amino acids. V lost 9 bases and J lost 5, with 9 bases in between. The CDR3 DNA reads as TGTGCCAGTGGAGAAAGAGATACGCAGTATTTT. Amino acids: CASGERDTQYF.